This passage covers 15 T cell receptor beta chains from one sample sequenced in a study of cytomegalovirus exposure and HLA in healthy donors. Both 60 Vbeta primers and 13 Jbeta primers went into the PCR. The table came from immunoSEQ multiplex PCR; TCRdb's copy has only in-frame clones and leaves some out. The sample has about 76,000 clones, about three quarters seen once. Sequenced input: PBMCs. Every receptor here comes from a male donor in good health and CMV-seropositive.

The rearrangement uses TRBV7-9 and TRBJ1-4; 11 bases match TRBD1. The V and J ends lost 3 bases and 3 bases, in that order; junction bases with no gene match: 3. Per germline, CDR1 SEHNR and CDR2 FQNEAQ (reference sequence). The CDR3 spans 16 residues. The CDR3 DNA reads as TGTGCCAGCAGCTTTGGACAGGGGGCGTCTAATGAAAAACTGTTTTTT. This translates into CASSFGQGASNEKLFF.

This chain links TRBV10-1 with TRBJ1-1; D gene ambiguous. The ends were cut back, 3 bases at V and 3 bases at J, with 14 bases in the middle. Germline lookup yields CDR1 WNHNN and CDR2 SYGVQD (reference sequence). The CDR3 runs to 15 residues. The CDR3 region is CASSEETGLDTEAFF. CDR3 nucleotide sequence: TGCGCCAGCAGTGAAGAGACCGGGTTGGACACTGAAGCTTTCTTT.

V gene TRBV29-1 combines with J gene TRBJ2-2; 7 positions match TRBD2. Germline CDR1 reads SQVTM; CDR2 reads ANQGSEA. The CDR3 totals 15 residues. V shed 7 bases, J shed 5 bases, and the junction held 13 bases outside the gene matches. CDR3 in amino acids: CSAREAAGVTGELFF. The CDR3 DNA follows: TGCAGCGCCCGAGAGGCGGCGGGAGTGACCGGGGAGCTGTTTTTT.

The rearrangement uses TRBV7-2 and TRBJ2-7, with D perhaps matching TRBD2 (7 bases). V lost 10 bases, J lost 4 bases, and 20 bases lay in between. The germline gives CDR1 SGHTA, CDR2 FQGNSA. This CDR3 region has 14 residues. CDR3 bases: TGTGCCACCAGGCGCGGGGGCGGGTTATACGAGCAGTACTTC. This encodes CATRRGGGLYEQYF.

V gene TRBV28 combines with J gene TRBJ1-5; no clear D. This CDR3 has 16 amino acids. V lost 3 bases and J lost 0, with 12 bases in between. CDR1 and CDR2 (germline): MDHEN, SYDVKM. In DNA form, the CDR3 reads TGTGCCAGCAGTTTTCTGCGGGCCTATAGCAATCAGCCCCAGCATTTT. Translated, it gives CASSFLRAYSNQPQHF.

The chain has TRBV6-5 and TRBJ2-1, with TRBD2 matching 7 bases. The V segment lost 2 bases and the J segment 5 bases; nucleotides outside the gene matches: 3. This CDR3 comprises 14 residues. The germline V gene encodes CDR1 MNHEY and CDR2 SVGAGI. The CDR3 here is CASSYLAVHNEQFF. CDR3 in DNA: TGTGCCAGCAGTTACCTAGCGGTTCACAATGAGCAGTTCTTC.

The chain couples TRBV5-1 to TRBJ2-7; 12 bases match TRBD2. The CDR3 runs to 15 residues. V gave up 5 bases and J gave up 3 bases; unmatched junction bases: 6. Germline V gene lookup returns CDR1 SGHRS and CDR2 YFSETQ. DNA of the CDR3: TGCGCCAGCAGAGTCCTAGCGGGAGGGGTCTACGAGCAGTACTTC. It is translated as CASRVLAGGVYEQYF.

The chain carries TRBV18 and TRBJ2-6; TRBD1 is a possible D gene (6 bases). CDR1 is KGHSH and CDR2 is LQKENI in the germline V gene. This CDR3 spans 19 amino acids. Trimming left V 5 bases short and J 0 bases short, with 20 bases between. CDR3 DNA: TGTGCCAGCTCATTATCGAGACAGGTAACGGGCTCTGGGGCCAACGTCCTGACTTTC. Translating it yields CASSLSRQVTGSGANVLTF.

The chain has TRBV5-1 and TRBJ1-1; a weak D match, TRBD1 (6 bases). V was cut by 1 base and J by 1 base, with 8 bases left in between. The CDR3 loop spans 14 amino acids. Per the germline V gene, CDR1 is SGHRS and CDR2 is YFSETQ. The CDR3 here is CASSLTGPNTEAFF. The CDR3, as DNA: TGCGCCAGCAGCTTGACAGGGCCGAACACTGAAGCTTTCTTT.

The rearrangement uses TRBV2 and TRBJ2-7, with 8 positions matching TRBD2. This CDR3 is 14 amino acids long. Losses at the gene ends were 7 bases for V and 3 bases for J; bases not matched to a gene: 8. The germline V gene encodes CDR1 SNHLY and CDR2 FYNNEI. The CDR3 region has the DNA TGTGCCAGCACAATAGCGGGGATCCTCTACGAGCAGTACTTC. Protein product: CASTIAGILYEQYF.

This clone has just one count. The genes are TRBV10-3 and TRBJ2-7, with D hard to call. Germline CDR1 and CDR2: ENHRY and SYGVKD. This CDR3 has 13 residues. Trimming shortened V by 0 bases and J by 9 bases, and 12 bases separated the two germline ends. The CDR3, as DNA: TGTGCCATCAGTGAGTCGTCCCCCCTCGGGCAGTACTTC. Translated, it gives CAISESSPLGQYF.

The chain employs TRBV15 and TRBJ2-5, with 14 bases that match TRBD2. Germline V gene sequence: CDR1 LNHNV, CDR2 YYDKDF (reference sequence). The CDR3 totals 17 residues. The J segment lost 5 bases and the V segment lost 2 bases, leaving 7 bases of the junction unmatched. Here the CDR3 reads CATSRTPGLAGEETQYF. In DNA, the CDR3 is TGTGCCACCAGCAGAACTCCGGGACTAGCGGGAGAGGAGACCCAGTACTTC. The full variable domain, in which reference TRBV15 and TRBJ2-5 provide the parts outside the CDR3, is DAMVIQNPRYQVTQFGKPVTLSCSQTLNHNVMYWYQQKSSQAPKLLFHYYDKDFNNEADTPDNFQSRRPNTSFCFLDIRSPGLGDTAMYLCATSRTPGLAGEETQYFGPGTRLLVL.

The rearrangement links TRBV7-9 to TRBJ2-5; TRBD2 agrees at 15 bases. The ends lost 2 bases at V and 5 bases at J; junction bases unmatched: 9. The germline V gene encodes CDR1 SEHNR and CDR2 FQNEAQ (reference sequence). This CDR3 comprises 18 residues. CDR3 in DNA: TGTGCCAGCAGCTTATCCGGACTAGCGGGAGGGTGGGGTGAGACCCAGTACTTC. Protein sequence: CASSLSGLAGGWGETQYF.

The V gene is TRBV28, the J gene TRBJ1-1; the D gene is possibly TRBD1 (6 bases). Germline CDR1 MDHEN, CDR2 SYDVKM. CDR3 length equals 14 residues. V shed 5 bases and J shed 1 base, with 11 bases lying between them. The CDR3 DNA is TGTGCCAGCAGTCTAGGACAGAAGAACACTGAAGCTTTCTTT. It codes for CASSLGQKNTEAFF.

This clone was picked up one time. The rearrangement uses TRBV5-8 and TRBJ1-2; no clear D. The V end was cut by 0 bases, the J end by 0 bases, with 9 bases between. In germline, CDR1 is SGHTS, CDR2 YDEGEE. The CDR3 is made up of 15 amino acids. CDR3 amino acids: CASSLDRLPNYGYTF. The DNA for the CDR3 is TGTGCCAGCAGCTTGGATAGACTACCTAACTATGGCTACACCTTC.